This T cell receptor beta chain was obtained from a study of blood T cell repertoires in COVID-19. On the study more broadly: The United States, Italy and Spain supplied acute and convalescent COVID-19 samples.

As handled by the study authors: Estimation of nucleated cell counts relied on the amplification of reference gene primers. Sequenced by immunoSEQ multiplex PCR; TCRdb stores in-frame clones only, minus some. Clonal size and the V and J genes are those of that table, whereas D and trimming came from the DNA. This sample yields about 180,000 clones, of which roughly 85% are seen a single time; roughly a tenth belongs to the top ten. V was clipped by 5 bases and J by 3 bases, with 15 bases between them. CDR3 length equals 15 residues. Germline V CDR1 and CDR2: SGHNT, YYREEE (reference sequence). The gene calls are TRBV5-4 and TRBJ1-3; TRBD1 is a possible D gene (5 bases). This receptor was obtained from a woman aged 80 or older with active or convalescent COVID-19. The specimen was peripheral blood. CDR3 amino acids: CASRPGLSGGNTIYF. The CDR3 nucleotides are TGTGCCAGCAGACCAGGGTTATCGGGTGGAAACACCATATATTTT. The full variable domain, rest sourced from reference TRBV5-4 and TRBJ1-3, is ETGVTQSPTHLIKTRGQQVTLRCSSQSGHNTVSWYQQALGQGPQFIFQYYREEENGRGNFPPRFSGLQFPNYSSELNVNALELDDSALYLCASRPGLSGGNTIYFGEGSWLTVV.